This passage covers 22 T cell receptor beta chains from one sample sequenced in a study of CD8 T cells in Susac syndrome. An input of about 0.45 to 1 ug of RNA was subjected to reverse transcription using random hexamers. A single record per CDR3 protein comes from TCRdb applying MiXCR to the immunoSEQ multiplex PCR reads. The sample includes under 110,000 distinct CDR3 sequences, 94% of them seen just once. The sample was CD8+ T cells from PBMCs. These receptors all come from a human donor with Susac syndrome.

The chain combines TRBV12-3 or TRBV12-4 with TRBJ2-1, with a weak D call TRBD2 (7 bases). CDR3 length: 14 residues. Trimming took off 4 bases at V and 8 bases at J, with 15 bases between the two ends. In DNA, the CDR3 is TGTGCCAGCAGTTCCTTGGGGGGGGGCGATGAGCAGTTCTTC. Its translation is CASSSLGGGDEQFF.

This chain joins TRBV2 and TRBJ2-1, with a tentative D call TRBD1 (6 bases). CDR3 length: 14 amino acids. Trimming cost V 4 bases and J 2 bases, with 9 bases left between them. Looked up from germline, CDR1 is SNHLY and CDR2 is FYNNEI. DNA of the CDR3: TGTGCCAGCAGTGCCCGACAGGCCTACAATGAGCAGTTCTTC. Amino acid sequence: CASSARQAYNEQFF.

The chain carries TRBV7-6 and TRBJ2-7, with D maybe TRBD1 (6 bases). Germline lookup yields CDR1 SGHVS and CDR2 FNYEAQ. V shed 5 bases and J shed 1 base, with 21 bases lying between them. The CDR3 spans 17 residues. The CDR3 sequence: CASSKGENFEGSYEQYF. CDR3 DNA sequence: TGTGCCAGCAGCAAGGGGGAGAATTTCGAGGGATCCTACGAGCAGTACTTC. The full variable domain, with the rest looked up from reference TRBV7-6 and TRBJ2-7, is GAGVSQSPRYKVTKRGQDVALRCDPISGHVSLYWYRQALGQGPEFLTYFNYEAQQDKSGLPNDRFSAERPEGSISTLTIQRTEQRDSAMYRCASSKGENFEGSYEQYFGPGTRLTVT.

The CDR3 coding sequence is TGTGCCAGTAGTATGGGGACAGGCGCCTGGACCTTC. This encodes CASSMGTGAWTF. The chain links TRBV19 to TRBJ1-2; TRBD1 aligns across 8 bases. This CDR3 contains 12 residues. Germline V gene data show CDR1 as LNHDA and CDR2 as SQIVND (reference sequence). The V and J ends lost 3 bases and 14 bases, in that order; junction bases with no gene match: 8. Using reference TRBV19 and TRBJ1-2 for the parts outside the CDR3, the full variable domain is DGGITQSPKYLFRKEGQNVTLSCEQNLNHDAMYWYRQDPGQGLRLIYYSQIVNDFQKGDIAEGYSVSREKKESFPLTVTSAQKNPTAFYLCASSMGTGAWTFGSGTRLTVV.

CDR3 DNA sequence: TGCGCCAGCAGCCAATCGGGGAACTACGAGCAGTACTTC. This encodes CASSQSGNYEQYF. This chain links TRBV4-1 with TRBJ2-7, with D tentatively TRBD2 (5 bases). Germline V gene data show CDR1 as MGHRA and CDR2 as YSYEKL. The CDR3 covers 13 residues. V gave up 2 bases and J gave up 3 bases, with 8 bases separating them.

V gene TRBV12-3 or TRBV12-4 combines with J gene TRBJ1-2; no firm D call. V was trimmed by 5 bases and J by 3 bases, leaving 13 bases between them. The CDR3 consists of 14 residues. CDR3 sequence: CASSKGGLDYGYTF. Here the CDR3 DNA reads TGTGCCAGCAGTAAAGGAGGGTTAGACTATGGCTACACCTTC.

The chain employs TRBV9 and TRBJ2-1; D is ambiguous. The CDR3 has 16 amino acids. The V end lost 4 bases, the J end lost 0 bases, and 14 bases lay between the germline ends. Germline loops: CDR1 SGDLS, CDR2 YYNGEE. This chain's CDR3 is CASSPEPFFSYNEQFF. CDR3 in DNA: TGTGCCAGCAGCCCAGAACCCTTCTTCTCCTACAATGAGCAGTTCTTC.

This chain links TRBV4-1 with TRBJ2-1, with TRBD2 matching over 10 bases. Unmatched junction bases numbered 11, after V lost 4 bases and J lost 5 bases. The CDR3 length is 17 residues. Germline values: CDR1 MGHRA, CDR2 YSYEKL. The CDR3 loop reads CASSPRPSGGADNEQFF. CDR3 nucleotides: TGCGCCAGCAGCCCACGACCGAGCGGGGGGGCGGACAATGAGCAGTTCTTC.

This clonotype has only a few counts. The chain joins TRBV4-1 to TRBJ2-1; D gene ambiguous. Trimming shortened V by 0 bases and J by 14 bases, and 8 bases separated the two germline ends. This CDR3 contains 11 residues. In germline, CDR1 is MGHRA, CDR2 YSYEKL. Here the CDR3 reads CASSQDDAEFF. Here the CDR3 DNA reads TGCGCCAGCAGCCAAGACGACGCCGAGTTCTTC.

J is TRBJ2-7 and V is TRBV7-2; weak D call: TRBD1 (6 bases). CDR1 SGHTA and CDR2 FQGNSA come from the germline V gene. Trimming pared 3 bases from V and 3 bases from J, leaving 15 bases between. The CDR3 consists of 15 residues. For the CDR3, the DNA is TGTGCCAGCAGCTTCTCACAGGGTTCAGGCTACGAGCAGTACTTC. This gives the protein CASSFSQGSGYEQYF.

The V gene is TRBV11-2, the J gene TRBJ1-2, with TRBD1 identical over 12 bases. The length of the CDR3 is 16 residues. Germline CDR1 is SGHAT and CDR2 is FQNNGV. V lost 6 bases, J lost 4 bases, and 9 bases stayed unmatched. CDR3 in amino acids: CASRPGTGGLRYGYTF. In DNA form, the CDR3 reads TGTGCCAGCAGACCAGGGACAGGGGGCCTGCGCTATGGCTACACCTTC.

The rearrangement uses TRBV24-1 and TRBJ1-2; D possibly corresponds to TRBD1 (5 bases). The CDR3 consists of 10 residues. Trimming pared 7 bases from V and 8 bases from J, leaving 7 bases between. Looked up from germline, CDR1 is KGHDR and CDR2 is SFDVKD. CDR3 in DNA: TGTGCCACCAGGGGACCGGGCTACACCTTC. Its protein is CATRGPGYTF.

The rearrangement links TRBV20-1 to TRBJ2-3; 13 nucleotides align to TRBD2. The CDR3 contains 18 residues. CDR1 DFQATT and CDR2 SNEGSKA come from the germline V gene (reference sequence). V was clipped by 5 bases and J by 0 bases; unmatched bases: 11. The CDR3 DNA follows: TGCAGTGCTCCGTATACCGGACTAGCGGGGGTTAGCACAGATACGCAGTATTTT. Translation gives CSAPYTGLAGVSTDTQYF.

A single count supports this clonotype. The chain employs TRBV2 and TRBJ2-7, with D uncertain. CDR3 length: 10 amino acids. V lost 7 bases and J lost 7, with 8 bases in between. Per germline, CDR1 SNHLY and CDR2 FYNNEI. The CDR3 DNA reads TGTGCCAGCAAAGGGAAAGAGCAGTACTTC. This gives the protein CASKGKEQYF.

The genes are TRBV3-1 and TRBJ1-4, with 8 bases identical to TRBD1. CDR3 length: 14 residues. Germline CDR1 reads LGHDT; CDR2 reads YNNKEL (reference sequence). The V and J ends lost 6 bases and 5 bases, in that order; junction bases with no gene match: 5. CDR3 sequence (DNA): TGTGCCAGCAGGGGGACAGGCCACAATGAAAAACTGTTTTTT. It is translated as CASRGTGHNEKLFF.

The CDR3 DNA sequence: TGCAGCGTGGGAATCGGGACTAACAATGAGCAGTTCTTC. Translating it yields CSVGIGTNNEQFF. This sequence joins TRBV29-1 and TRBJ2-1; 7 bases map to TRBD2. Germline trimming cut 6 bases from V and 5 bases from J; bases unmatched to any gene: 7. This CDR3 spans 13 amino acids. The germline V gene encodes CDR1 SQVTM and CDR2 ANQGSEA.

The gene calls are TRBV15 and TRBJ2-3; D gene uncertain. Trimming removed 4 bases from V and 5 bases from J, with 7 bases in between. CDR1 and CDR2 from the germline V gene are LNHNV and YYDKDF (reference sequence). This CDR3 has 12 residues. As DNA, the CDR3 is TGTGCCACCAGCATGGCCAGAGATACGCAGTATTTT. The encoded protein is CATSMARDTQYF.

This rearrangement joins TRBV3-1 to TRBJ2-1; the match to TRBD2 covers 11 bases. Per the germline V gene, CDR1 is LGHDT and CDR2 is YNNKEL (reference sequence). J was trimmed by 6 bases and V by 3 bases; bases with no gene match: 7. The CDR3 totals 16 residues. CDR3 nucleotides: TGTGCCAGCAGCCAGTTAGCGGGGGGGCGAACCAATGAGCAGTTCTTC. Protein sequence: CASSQLAGGRTNEQFF.

The CDR3 here is CASSPSTGLGSPLHF. The CDR3 bases are TGTGCCAGCAGCCCCTCGACAGGTTTAGGATCACCCCTCCACTTT. The chain combines TRBV7-6 with TRBJ1-6; possible D gene TRBD1, 6 bases. Germline CDR1 reads SGHVS; CDR2 reads FNYEAQ. The germline V and J ends were trimmed by 5 bases and 10 bases, with 18 bases remaining between them. This CDR3 has 15 residues.

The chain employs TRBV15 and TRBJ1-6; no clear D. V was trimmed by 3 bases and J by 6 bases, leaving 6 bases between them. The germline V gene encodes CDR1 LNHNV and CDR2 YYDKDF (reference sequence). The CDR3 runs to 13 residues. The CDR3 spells CATSSARNSPLHF. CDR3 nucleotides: TGTGCCACCAGCAGCGCACGTAATTCACCCCTCCACTTT.

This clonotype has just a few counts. CDR3 in amino acids: CASSERGGGYTF. CDR3 DNA: TGTGCCAGCAGTGAGAGGGGAGGCGGCTACACCTTC. The rearrangement joins TRBV2 to TRBJ1-2; D is possibly TRBD1 (5 bases). Germline V gene data show CDR1 as SNHLY and CDR2 as FYNNEI. V was cut by 3 bases and J by 8 bases, with 10 bases left in between. The CDR3 consists of 12 residues.

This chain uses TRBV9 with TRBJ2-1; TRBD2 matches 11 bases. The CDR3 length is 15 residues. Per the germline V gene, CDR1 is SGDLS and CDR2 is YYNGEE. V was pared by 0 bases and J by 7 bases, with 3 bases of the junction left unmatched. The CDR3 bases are TGTGCCAGCAGCGTAGCTAGCGGGGGGAGGAATGAGCAGTTCTTC. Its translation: CASSVASGGRNEQFF.